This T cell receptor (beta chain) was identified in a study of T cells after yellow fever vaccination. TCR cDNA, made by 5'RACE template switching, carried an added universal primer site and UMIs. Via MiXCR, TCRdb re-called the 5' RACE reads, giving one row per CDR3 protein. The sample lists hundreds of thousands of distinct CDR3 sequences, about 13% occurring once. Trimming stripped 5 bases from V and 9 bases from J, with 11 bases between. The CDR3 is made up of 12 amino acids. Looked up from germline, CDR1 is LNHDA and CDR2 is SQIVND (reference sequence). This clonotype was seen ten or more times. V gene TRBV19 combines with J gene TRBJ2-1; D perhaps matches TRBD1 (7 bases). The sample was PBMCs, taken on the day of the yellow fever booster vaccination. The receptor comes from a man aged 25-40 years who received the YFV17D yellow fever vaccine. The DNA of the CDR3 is TGTGCCAGTAGTCCCCAGGGGGGTGAGCAGTTCTTC. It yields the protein CASSPQGGEQFF.